These 3 T cell receptor beta chains came from one sample sequenced in a study of T cell repertoires in cytomegalovirus infection. TCRdb re-derived calls from the reads in MiXCR, one entry per CDR3 protein. The profile shows about 68,000 distinct CDR3 sequences, approximately 22% of them singletons. The antigens these receptors bind are not known. Sequenced material: PBMCs, sequenced either directly or after in vitro stimulation (not recorded which). The source is a human donor in good health (CMV status not recorded). Some clones in this sample may be carry-over from other donors' samples.

The gene calls are TRBV24-1 and TRBJ1-2; D is unresolved. The CDR3 covers 12 residues. With 5 bases removed from V and 9 bases from J, the gap between germline ends came to 12 bases. In germline, CDR1 is KGHDR, CDR2 SFDVKD. CDR3 DNA: TGTGCCACCAGTGGGCCCGGCTTGCGCTACACCTTC. Translating it yields CATSGPGLRYTF.

Many counts were recorded for this clonotype. This sequence joins TRBV7-8 and TRBJ1-5, with D perhaps TRBD1 (6 bases). V gave up 2 bases and J gave up 6 bases, with 14 bases separating them. The CDR3 contains 15 residues. Per the germline V gene, CDR1 is SGHVS and CDR2 is FQNEAQ. The CDR3 loop reads CASSLSHGGAQPQHF. Here the CDR3 DNA reads TGTGCCAGCAGCTTATCCCATGGGGGGGCTCAGCCCCAGCATTTT.

The sample holds a few counts of this clonotype. The V and J genes are TRBV6-1 and TRBJ2-2; no clear D. The V gene lost 7 bases and the J gene lost 2 bases, with 11 bases spanning the gap. The CDR3 is 14 amino acids. Germline lookup yields CDR1 MNHNS and CDR2 SASEGT. CDR3 sequence reads: CASTPQGNTGELFF. DNA of the CDR3: TGTGCCAGCACCCCCCAAGGAAACACCGGGGAGCTGTTTTTT.